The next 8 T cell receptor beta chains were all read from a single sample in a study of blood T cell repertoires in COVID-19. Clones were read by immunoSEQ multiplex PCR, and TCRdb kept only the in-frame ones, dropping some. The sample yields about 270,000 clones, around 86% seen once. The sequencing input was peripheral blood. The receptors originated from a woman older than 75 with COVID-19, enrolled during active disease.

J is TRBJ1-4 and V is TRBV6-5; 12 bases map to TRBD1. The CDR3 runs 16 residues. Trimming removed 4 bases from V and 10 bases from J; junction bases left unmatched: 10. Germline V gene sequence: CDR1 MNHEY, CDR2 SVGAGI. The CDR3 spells CASSSSVGQGAGKLFF. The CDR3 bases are TGTGCCAGCAGTTCGAGCGTGGGACAGGGGGCAGGAAAACTGTTTTTT.

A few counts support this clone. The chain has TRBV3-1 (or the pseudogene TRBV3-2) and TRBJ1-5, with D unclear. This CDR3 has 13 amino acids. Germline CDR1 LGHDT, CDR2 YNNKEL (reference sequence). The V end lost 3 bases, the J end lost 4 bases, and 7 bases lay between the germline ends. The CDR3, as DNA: TGTGCCAGCAGCCATGGTCAGAATCAGCCCCAGCATTTT. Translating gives CASSHGQNQPQHF.

The CDR3 region has the DNA TGTGCCAGCTCACCACCCGGGACAGGCACACTAGCCAAAAACATTCAGTACTTC. Translating gives CASSPPGTGTLAKNIQYF. This chain connects TRBV18 to TRBJ2-4, with 8 nucleotides matching TRBD1. In germline, CDR1 is KGHSH, CDR2 LQKENI. The CDR3 length is 18 residues. The V gene end was trimmed by 0 bases and the J gene end by 0 bases; junction bases not matched to a gene: 7.

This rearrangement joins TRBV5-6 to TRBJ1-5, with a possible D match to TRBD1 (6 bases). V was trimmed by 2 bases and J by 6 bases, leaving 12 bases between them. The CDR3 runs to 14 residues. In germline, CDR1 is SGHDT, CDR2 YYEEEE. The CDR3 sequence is CASSLGGGSQPQHF. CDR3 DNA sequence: TGTGCCAGCAGCTTAGGGGGGGGCTCTCAGCCCCAGCATTTT. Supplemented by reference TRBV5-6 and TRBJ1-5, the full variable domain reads DAGVTQSPTHLIKTRGQQVTLRCSPKSGHDTVSWYQQALGQGPQFIFQYYEEEERQRGNFPDRFSGHQFPNYSSELNVNALLLGDSALYLCASSLGGGSQPQHFGDGTRLSIL.

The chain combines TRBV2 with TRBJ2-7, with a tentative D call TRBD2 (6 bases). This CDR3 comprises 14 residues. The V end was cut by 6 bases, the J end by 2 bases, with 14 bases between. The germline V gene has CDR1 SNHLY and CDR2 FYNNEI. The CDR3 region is CASRPGTFPYEQYF. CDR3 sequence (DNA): TGTGCCAGCAGGCCCGGGACTTTCCCCTACGAGCAGTACTTC.

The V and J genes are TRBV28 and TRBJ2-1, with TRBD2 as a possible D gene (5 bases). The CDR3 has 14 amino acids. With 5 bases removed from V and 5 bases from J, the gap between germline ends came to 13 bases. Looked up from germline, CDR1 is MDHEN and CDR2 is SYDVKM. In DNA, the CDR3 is TGTGCCAGCAGTCGAGCGGTAAAGGACAATGAGCAGTTCTTC. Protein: CASSRAVKDNEQFF.

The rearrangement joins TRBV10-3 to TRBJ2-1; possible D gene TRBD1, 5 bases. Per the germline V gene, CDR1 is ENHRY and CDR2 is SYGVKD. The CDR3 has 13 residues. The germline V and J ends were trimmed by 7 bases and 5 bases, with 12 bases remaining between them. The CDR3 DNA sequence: TGTGCCATCAACAGAGACAGTGACAATGAGCAGTTCTTC. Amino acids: CAINRDSDNEQFF.

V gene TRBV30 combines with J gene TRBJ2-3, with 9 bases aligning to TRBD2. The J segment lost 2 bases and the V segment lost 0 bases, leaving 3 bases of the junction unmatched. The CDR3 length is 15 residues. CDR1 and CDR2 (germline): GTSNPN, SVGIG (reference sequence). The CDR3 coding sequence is TGTGCCTGGAGTGTGAGCGGGGGGCCCACAGATACGCAGTATTTT. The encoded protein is CAWSVSGGPTDTQYF.